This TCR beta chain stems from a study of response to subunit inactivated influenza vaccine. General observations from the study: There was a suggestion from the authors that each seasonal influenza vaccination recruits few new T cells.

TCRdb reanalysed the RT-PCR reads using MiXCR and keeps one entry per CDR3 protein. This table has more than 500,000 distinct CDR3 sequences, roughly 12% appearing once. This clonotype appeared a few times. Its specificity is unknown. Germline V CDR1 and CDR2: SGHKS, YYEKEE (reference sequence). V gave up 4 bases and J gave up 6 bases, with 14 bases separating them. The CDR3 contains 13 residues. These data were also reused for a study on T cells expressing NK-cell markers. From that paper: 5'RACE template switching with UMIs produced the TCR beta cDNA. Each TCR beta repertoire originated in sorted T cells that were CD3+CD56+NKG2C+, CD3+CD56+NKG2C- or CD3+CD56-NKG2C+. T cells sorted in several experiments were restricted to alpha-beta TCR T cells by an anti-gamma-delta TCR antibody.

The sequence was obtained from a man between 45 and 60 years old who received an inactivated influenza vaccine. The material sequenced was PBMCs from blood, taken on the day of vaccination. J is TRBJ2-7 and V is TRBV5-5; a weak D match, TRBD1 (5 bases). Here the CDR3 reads CASSGAQGFEQYF. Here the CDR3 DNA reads TGTGCCAGCAGCGGAGCTCAGGGCTTCGAGCAGTACTTC.